Following are 21 T cell receptor beta chains from one sample sequenced in a study of T-cell memory formation after mild COVID-19. MiXCR was run by TCRdb on the 5' RACE reads, yielding one entry per CDR3 protein. The sample has 250,000 or so distinct CDR3 sequences, more than 15% seen once. Material for sequencing was PBMCs or a T cell subset sorted from them (not recorded which). Receptors originate from a man between 18 and 35 years old who had mild COVID-19 (a few samples of this study predate the infection). Cell type and time point are not known.

The chain joins TRBV6-5 to TRBJ2-1; either TRBD1 or TRBD2 may fit D (6 bases each). The CDR3 totals 15 residues. CDR1 and CDR2 (germline): MNHEY, SVGAGI. The germline V and J ends were trimmed by 7 bases and 4 bases, with 17 bases remaining between them. CDR3 protein: CASTYGGGLYNEQFF. The CDR3 DNA follows: TGTGCCAGCACCTACGGAGGGGGGCTGTACAATGAGCAGTTCTTC.

This rearrangement joins TRBV20-1 to TRBJ1-6; D not resolved. Trimming took 6 bases from V and 7 from J, leaving 13 bases between them. The CDR3 is made up of 13 amino acids. CDR1 DFQATT and CDR2 SNEGSKA come from the germline V gene (reference sequence). CDR3 in amino acids: CSALGRANSPLHF. CDR3 coding DNA: TGCAGTGCCTTAGGGCGTGCGAATTCACCCCTCCACTTT.

The table lists this clonotype with a few counts. This chain uses TRBV11-2 with TRBJ1-1; 8 bases match TRBD1. The CDR3 loop spans 16 amino acids. The junction had 10 bases not matched to a gene; V was cut back by 1 base and J by 6 bases. Germline CDR1 is SGHAT and CDR2 is FQNNGV. CDR3 protein: CASSLGPDRAEPEAFF. The CDR3 DNA follows: TGTGCCAGCAGCTTAGGGCCGGACAGGGCCGAACCTGAAGCTTTCTTT.

This clonotype appeared many times. The rearrangement joins TRBV10-3 to TRBJ2-7; no clear D. The CDR3 is 12 residues long. Germline loops: CDR1 ENHRY, CDR2 SYGVKD. With 11 bases removed from V and 2 bases from J, the gap between germline ends came to 13 bases. As DNA, the CDR3 is TGTGCCGTCTGGAGTGGAGCCTACGAGCAGTACTTC. Its translation is CAVWSGAYEQYF.

CDR3 DNA sequence: TGTGCCAGCAGTCCTTCGACAGGGGGCTTATACGAGCAGTACTTC. Amino acid sequence: CASSPSTGGLYEQYF. V gene TRBV7-2 combines with J gene TRBJ2-7, with 10 bases matching TRBD1. J lost 4 bases, V lost 6 bases, and 9 bases had no gene match. There are 15 residues in the CDR3. Germline V gene sequence: CDR1 SGHTA, CDR2 FQGNSA.

This clonotype occurred a few times. The chain joins TRBV2 to TRBJ2-3; 9 bases are shared with TRBD1. The CDR3 consists of 13 residues. V trimming: 8 bases; J trimming: 4 bases; junction bases outside the gene matches: 4. The germline V gene has CDR1 SNHLY and CDR2 FYNNEI. CDR3 region: CASEDRGSDTQYF. DNA of the CDR3: TGTGCCAGCGAGGACAGGGGTTCAGATACGCAGTATTTT.

This clonotype was counted only a few times. This chain links TRBV5-1 with TRBJ1-1, with TRBD1 as a possible D gene (6 bases). The CDR3 totals 15 residues. Germline loops: CDR1 SGHRS, CDR2 YFSETQ. Trimming pared 2 bases from V and 5 bases from J, leaving 16 bases between. The CDR3 coding sequence is TGCGCCAGCAGCTTTCAGACAGGTCTCCGGACTGAAGCTTTCTTT. As protein: CASSFQTGLRTEAFF.

CDR3 in amino acids: CASGDELAGTGELFF. In DNA, the CDR3 is TGTGCCAGCGGAGATGAACTAGCGGGCACCGGGGAGCTGTTTTTT. V usage is TRBV3-1 and J usage is TRBJ2-2, with 9 bases matching TRBD2. The trim removed 8 bases at V and 4 bases at J, leaving 8 bases unmatched. CDR3 size: 15 residues. CDR1 is LGHDT and CDR2 is YNNKEL in the germline V gene (reference sequence).

The chain uses TRBV24-1 and TRBJ1-2; D might be TRBD1 (5 bases). Trimming removed 3 bases from V and 2 bases from J, with 9 bases in between. The CDR3 runs to 14 residues. CDR1 and CDR2 from the germline V gene are KGHDR and SFDVKD. The CDR3 region has the DNA TGTGCCACCAGTGATCACGACAGCAACTATGGCTACACCTTC. This sequence encodes CATSDHDSNYGYTF.

This clonotype was seen once. V is TRBV6-6 and J is TRBJ2-3; weak D call: TRBD2 (5 bases). Germline CDR1 and CDR2: MNHNY and SVGAGI (reference sequence). Trimming cost V 7 bases and J 2 bases, with 16 bases left between them. This CDR3 is 15 amino acids long. The CDR3 bases are TGTGCCAGCATCCGGGGTCCTAGATCCACAGATACGCAGTATTTT. Translated, it gives CASIRGPRSTDTQYF.

J is TRBJ1-1 and V is TRBV6-5, with D possibly TRBD1 on 5 matching bases. Deletions cut 2 bases from V and 8 bases from J, with 9 bases between. CDR1 is MNHEY, CDR2 SVGAGI, per germline. The length of the CDR3 is 12 residues. Written as DNA, the CDR3 is TGTGCCAGCAGTTACCCCCGGGGGGAAGCTTTCTTT. Translated: CASSYPRGEAFF.

This clonotype has only a few counts. J is TRBJ1-1 and V is TRBV7-3; tentatively, D is TRBD1 (6 bases). The germline V and J ends were trimmed by 3 bases and 4 bases, with 12 bases remaining between them. Germline loops: CDR1 SGHTA, CDR2 FQGTGA. The CDR3 length is 14 residues. As DNA, the CDR3 is TGTGCCAGCAGCTTCCAGGGGTTTGGCACTGAAGCTTTCTTT. Protein: CASSFQGFGTEAFF.

This clonotype was seen more than once but under ten times. This sequence joins TRBV4-1 and TRBJ2-3, with a tentative D call TRBD2 (6 bases). The CDR3 has 17 amino acids. Per the germline V gene, CDR1 is MGHRA and CDR2 is YSYEKL. The V gene lost 2 bases and the J gene lost 0 bases, with 15 bases spanning the gap. CDR3 nucleotide sequence: TGCGCCAGCAGCCAAAGACCGCCCGGGACTAGCACAGATACGCAGTATTTT. Residues: CASSQRPPGTSTDTQYF.

This clonotype was found a few times. The chain joins TRBV7-2 to TRBJ2-5; D unclear. The CDR3 loop spans 14 amino acids. Germline-derived CDR1 and CDR2 are SGHTA and FQGNSA. V lost 2 bases and J 1 base, leaving 8 bases between the germline ends. The chain's CDR3 is CASSLSHSQETQYF. CDR3 coding DNA: TGTGCCAGCAGCTTATCTCACAGCCAAGAGACCCAGTACTTC.

This clonotype was picked up a small number of times. The DNA for the CDR3 is TGTGCCAGCAGCTCGGGACAGGTTTACTACGAGCAGTACGTC. Its protein is CASSSGQVYYEQYV. The V gene is TRBV11-2, the J gene TRBJ2-7; 8 bases map to TRBD1. CDR1 SGHAT and CDR2 FQNNGV come from the germline V gene. CDR3 length: 14 amino acids. After removal of 4 bases from V and 3 bases from J, the junction contained 5 bases not matched to a gene.

The chain has TRBV23-1 and TRBJ1-2, with 10 nucleotides matching TRBD1. TRBV23-1 is placed among ORFs of uncertain function. The J segment lost 0 bases and the V segment lost 4 bases, leaving 8 bases of the junction unmatched. The CDR3 is 17 residues long. The CDR3 sequence is CASSPGDGTGANYGYTF. The CDR3 nucleotides are TGCGCCAGCAGTCCCGGAGACGGGACAGGGGCTAACTATGGCTACACCTTC.

This clonotype has more than one count but fewer than ten. The DNA for the CDR3 is TGTGCCACCAACACGGGTACTAGTCAGCCCCAGCATTTT. This encodes CATNTGTSQPQHF. V gene TRBV15 combines with J gene TRBJ1-5; D is unclear. There are 13 residues in the CDR3. V gave up 7 bases and J gave up 6 bases, with 13 bases separating them. The germline V gene has CDR1 LNHNV and CDR2 YYDKDF (reference sequence).

V and J are TRBV6-2 or TRBV6-3 and TRBJ2-1; D is undetermined. Per germline, CDR1 MNHEY and CDR2 SVGEGT. V dropped 5 bases and J dropped 9 bases, with 8 bases sitting between them. This CDR3 comprises 11 residues. The CDR3 DNA reads TGTGCCAGCAGTAGCCTGGGTGAGCAGTTCTTC. Encoded protein: CASSSLGEQFF.

The chain joins TRBV9 to TRBJ2-1; D call uncertain. Per the germline V gene, CDR1 is SGDLS and CDR2 is YYNGEE. Trimming left V 3 bases short and J 8 bases short, with 9 bases between. The CDR3 extends over 12 amino acids. The CDR3 DNA reads as TGTGCCAGCAGCGCGCTTGGGGATGAGCAGTTCTTC. This codes for CASSALGDEQFF.

The chain combines TRBV10-3 with TRBJ2-5, with D tentatively TRBD1 or TRBD2 (6 bases each). The CDR3 length is 12 residues. V was pared by 8 bases and J by 5 bases, with 12 bases between. Germline assignment: CDR1 ENHRY and CDR2 SYGVKD. CDR3 nucleotide sequence: TGTGCCATCCGAGGGGGGCAGGAGACCCAGTACTTC. It codes for CAIRGGQETQYF.

The table lists this clonotype with a few counts. The chain links TRBV28 to TRBJ2-2; 7 bases fit TRBD2. CDR1 and CDR2 from the germline V gene are MDHEN and SYDVKM. Germline trimming cut 6 bases from V and 5 bases from J; bases unmatched to any gene: 9. The CDR3 length is 15 residues. The CDR3 DNA reads as TGTGCCAGCAGACCCGGGGGGTTGGGAACCGGGGAGCTGTTTTTT. Encoded protein: CASRPGGLGTGELFF.